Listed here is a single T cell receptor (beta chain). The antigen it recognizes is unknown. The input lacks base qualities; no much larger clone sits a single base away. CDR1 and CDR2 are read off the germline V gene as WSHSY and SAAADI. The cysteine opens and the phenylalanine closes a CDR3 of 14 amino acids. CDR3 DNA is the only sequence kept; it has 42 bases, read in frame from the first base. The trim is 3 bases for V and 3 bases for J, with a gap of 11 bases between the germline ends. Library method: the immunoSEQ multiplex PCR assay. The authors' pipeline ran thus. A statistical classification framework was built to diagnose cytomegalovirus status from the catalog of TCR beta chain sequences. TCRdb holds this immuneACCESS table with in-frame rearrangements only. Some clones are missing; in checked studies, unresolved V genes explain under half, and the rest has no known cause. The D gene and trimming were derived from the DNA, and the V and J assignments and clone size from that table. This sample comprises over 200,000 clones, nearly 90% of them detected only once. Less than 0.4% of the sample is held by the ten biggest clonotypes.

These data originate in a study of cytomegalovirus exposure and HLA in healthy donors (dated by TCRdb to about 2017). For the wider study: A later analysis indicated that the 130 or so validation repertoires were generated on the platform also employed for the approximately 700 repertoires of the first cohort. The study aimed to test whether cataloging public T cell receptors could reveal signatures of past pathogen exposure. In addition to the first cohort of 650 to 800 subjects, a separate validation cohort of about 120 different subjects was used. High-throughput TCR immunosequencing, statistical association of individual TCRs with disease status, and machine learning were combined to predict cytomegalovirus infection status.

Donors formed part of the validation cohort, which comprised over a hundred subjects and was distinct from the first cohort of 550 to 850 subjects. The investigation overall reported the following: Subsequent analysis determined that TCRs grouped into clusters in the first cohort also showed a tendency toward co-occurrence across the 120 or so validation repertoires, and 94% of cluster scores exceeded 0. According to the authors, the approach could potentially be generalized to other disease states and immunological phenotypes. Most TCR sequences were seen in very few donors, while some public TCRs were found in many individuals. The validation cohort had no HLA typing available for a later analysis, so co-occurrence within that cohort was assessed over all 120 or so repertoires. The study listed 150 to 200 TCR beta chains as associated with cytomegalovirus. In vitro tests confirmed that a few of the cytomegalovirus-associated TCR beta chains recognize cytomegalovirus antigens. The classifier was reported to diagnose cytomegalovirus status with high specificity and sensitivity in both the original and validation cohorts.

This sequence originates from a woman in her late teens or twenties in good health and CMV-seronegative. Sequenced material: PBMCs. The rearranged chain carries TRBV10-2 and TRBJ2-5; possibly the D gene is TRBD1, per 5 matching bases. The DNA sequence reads TGCGCCAGCAGTGAAGGACACTCGGAAGAGACCCAGTACTTC. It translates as CASSEGHSEETQYF.